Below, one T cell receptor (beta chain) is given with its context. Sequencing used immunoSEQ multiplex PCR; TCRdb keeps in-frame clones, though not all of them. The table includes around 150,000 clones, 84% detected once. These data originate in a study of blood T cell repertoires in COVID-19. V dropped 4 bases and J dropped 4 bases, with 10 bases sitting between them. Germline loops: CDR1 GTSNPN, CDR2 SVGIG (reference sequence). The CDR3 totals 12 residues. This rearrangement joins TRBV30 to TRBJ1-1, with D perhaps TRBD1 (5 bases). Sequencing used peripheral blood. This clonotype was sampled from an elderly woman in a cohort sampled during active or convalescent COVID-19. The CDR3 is CAWTLGRTEAFF. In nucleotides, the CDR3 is TGTGCCTGGACCTTGGGGCGCACTGAAGCTTTCTTT.